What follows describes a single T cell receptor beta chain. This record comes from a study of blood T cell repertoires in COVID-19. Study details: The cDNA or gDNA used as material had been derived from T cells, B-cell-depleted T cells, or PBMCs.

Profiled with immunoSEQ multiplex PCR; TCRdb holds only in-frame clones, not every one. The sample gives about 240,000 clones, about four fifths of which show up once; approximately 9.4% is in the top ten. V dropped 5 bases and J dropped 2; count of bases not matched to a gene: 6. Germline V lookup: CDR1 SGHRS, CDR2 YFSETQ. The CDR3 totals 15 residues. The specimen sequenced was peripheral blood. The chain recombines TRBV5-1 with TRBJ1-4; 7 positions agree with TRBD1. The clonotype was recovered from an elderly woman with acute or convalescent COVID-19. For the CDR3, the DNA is TGCGCCAGCAGACTTCAGGGGGTGACTAATGAAAAACTGTTTTTT. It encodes CASRLQGVTNEKLFF. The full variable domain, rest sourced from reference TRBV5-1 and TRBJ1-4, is KAGVTQTPRYLIKTRGQQVTLSCSPISGHRSVSWYQQTPGQGLQFLFEYFSETQRNKGNFPGRFSGRQFSNSRSEMNVSTLELGDSALYLCASRLQGVTNEKLFFGSGTQLSVL.